This T cell receptor beta chain was identified in a study of cytomegalovirus exposure and HLA in healthy donors. Points from the study as a whole: Presence/absence analyses took donor sequencing depth as roughly uniform. Most TCR sequences proved rare, with some public TCRs found in many donors. The authors reported that TCR beta sequences could predict HLA-A and HLA-B alleles. These predictions were accurate for most subjects in the first cohort.

The donors were healthy bone marrow donors. The PCR made use of 60 Vbeta and 13 Jbeta primers. Clones were sequenced by immunoSEQ multiplex PCR, and TCRdb holds only the in-frame ones, with some missing. The data contain roughly 140,000 clones, 70% to 90% of them singletons. CDR3 length equals 13 residues. Trimming took 3 bases from V and 3 from J, leaving 8 bases between them. CDR1 KGHSH and CDR2 LQKENI come from the germline V gene. Note on this clone: What it binds is unknown.

The chain is built from TRBV18 and TRBJ1-1; D is possibly TRBD1 (5 bases). The receptor's source is a woman aged 40 to 49 in good health and CMV-seropositive. Sequences were obtained from PBMCs. This CDR3 reads CASSPSRDTEAFF. For the CDR3, the DNA is TGTGCCAGCTCACCCTCCAGGGACACTGAAGCTTTCTTT.